This T cell receptor (beta chain) was profiled in a study of cytomegalovirus exposure and HLA in healthy donors. Per the germline V gene, CDR1 is SGHVS and CDR2 is FNYEAQ. The CDR3 extends over 14 amino acids. V lost 2 bases and J lost 5, with 12 bases in between. Produced via immunoSEQ multiplex PCR; TCRdb's table is partial and in-frame only. The repertoire includes under 150,000 clones, around 86% of them detected once, and just under 9% sits in the top ten. Sequences were obtained from PBMCs. The source is a young man in good health and CMV-seropositive. The chain joins TRBV7-6 to TRBJ2-5; perhaps TRBD1 as D (6 bases). The CDR3 loop is CASSLTRQGETQYF. DNA for the CDR3: TGTGCCAGCAGCTTAACCAGGCAGGGGGAGACCCAGTACTTC.